This TCR beta chain comes out of a study of cytomegalovirus exposure and HLA in healthy donors. In the study overall: Out of several hundred genotyped donors, around 80% belonged to the Caucasian-associated ancestry cluster.

Primers included in the PCR were 60 Vbeta and 13 Jbeta primers. Method: immunoSEQ multiplex PCR; TCRdb's copy keeps in-frame clones and lacks some. The table records roughly 150,000 clones, roughly 81% of them present only once. This clone was observed a handful of times. The antigen remains undetermined. Study outcomes and limitations: Analysis was performed later, and it showed HLA-associated TCR beta chains to be more clonally expanded than equally common others.

Material: PBMCs. This TCR came from a woman between 18 and 30 years old in good health and CMV-seronegative.

The CDR3 here is CASSRGGDYNEQFF. The CDR3 region has the DNA TGTGCCAGTAGTCGTGGAGGAGATTACAATGAGCAGTTCTTC. V is TRBV19 and J is TRBJ2-1, with TRBD2 as a possible D gene (5 bases). The CDR3 runs 14 residues. From germline, CDR1 is LNHDA and CDR2 SQIVND (reference sequence). V was pared by 5 bases and J by 4 bases, with 12 bases between.